This TCR beta chain is from a study of T-cell memory formation after mild COVID-19. TCR alpha and TCR beta cDNA libraries carrying sample barcodes and UMIs were produced by 5'RACE using constant-segment primers. TCRdb independently ran MiXCR on the 5' RACE reads; one entry per CDR3 protein. Seen here are a few hundred thousand distinct CDR3 sequences, around 15% observed once, and the top ten hold about a fifth. This clonotype was picked up a small number of times. The antigen is undetermined. With V trimmed by 3 bases and J by 1 base, 7 bases remained unmatched. The CDR3 loop spans 15 amino acids. Germline V CDR1 and CDR2: DFQATT, SNEGSKA (reference sequence). General study findings and limits: Clones shrinking from day 15 to 85 showed even CD4/CD8 mixes; later expanders tilted CD4+.

The sample consisted of PBMCs or a T cell subset sorted from them (not recorded which). The rearrangement uses TRBV20-1 and TRBJ2-3, with 7 positions matching TRBD2. This TCR derives from a man between 18 and 29 years old who had mild COVID-19 (a few samples of this study predate the infection). Cell type and time point are not known. In DNA form, the CDR3 reads TGCAGTGCTAGGGCTAGGAGCGGGGGCACAGATACGCAGTATTTT. Its translation: CSARARSGGTDTQYF.